Reported below is one TCR beta chain. Antigen: not known. One junction end disagrees with the germline gene, perhaps due to a read error. This specimen includes other DNA sequences encoding the same CDR3. This specimen comes from a study of shared clonotypes between healthy human individuals. Study findings and constraints: As a rule, naive subsets had a larger estimated richness than memory subsets.

The material for each subset, its genomic DNA, was split evenly across several immunoSEQ plates. Assay used: immunoSEQ multiplex PCR; TCRdb lists only in-frame clones, some missing. The table has about 2.4 million clones, 80% to 95% seen once; the top ten hold roughly 0.36%. Germline values: CDR1 SQVTM, CDR2 ANQGSEA. This CDR3 has 13 residues. The V call is TRBV29-1, the J call TRBJ1-1; the D gene is possibly TRBD1 (6 bases). Sequencing input: naive CD4+ T cells from PBMCs. The subset is: CD45RA+ positively selected. The TCR sequence derives from a man between 18 and 35 years old in good health. Some clones in this sample may be carry-over from other donors' samples. CDR3 amino acids: CSVTGTLNTEAFF. The DNA of the CDR3 is TGCAGCGTGACCGGGACATTGAACACTGAGGCTTTCTTT.